The 9 T cell receptor beta chains below come from one sample, sequenced in a study of OX40 agonist ivuxolimab in advanced cancers. TCRdb's copy holds only in-frame clones and misses some; the assay was immunoSEQ multiplex PCR. The data show around 41,000 clones, 80% to 90% seen once. This sample comprised CD4+ or CD8+ T cells sorted from blood, obtained in a trial of the OX40 agonist ivuxolimab. All receptors come from an adult with an advanced solid tumor such as melanoma, head and neck, liver or kidney cancer.

Here the CDR3 DNA reads TGTGCCAGCAGTCGCCAACAGGGTACCTACGAGCAGTACTTC. Translating gives CASSRQQGTYEQYF. The chain employs TRBV28 and TRBJ2-7, with D possibly TRBD1 on 6 matching bases. This CDR3 is 14 amino acids long. The germline V gene has CDR1 MDHEN and CDR2 SYDVKM. Trimming cost V 5 bases and J 2 bases, with 13 bases left between them.

The rearrangement joins TRBV18 to TRBJ1-2; D not resolved. V lost 2 bases and J 0 bases, leaving 10 bases between the germline ends. Germline V gene data show CDR1 as KGHSH and CDR2 as LQKENI. The CDR3 contains 15 residues. In DNA form, the CDR3 reads TGTGCCAGCTCACCAATCAGGCCATCTAACTATGGCTACACCTTC. Its protein product is CASSPIRPSNYGYTF.

The J gene is TRBJ2-1, the V gene TRBV11-3; TRBD2 aligns across 7 bases. The CDR3 totals 17 residues. V lost 1 base, J lost 0 bases, and 6 bases stayed unmatched. Germline loops: CDR1 SGHNT, CDR2 YENEEA. Written as DNA, the CDR3 is TGTGCCAGCAGCTTAGGCCTAGCGGCTTACTCCTACAATGAGCAGTTCTTC. Encoded protein: CASSLGLAAYSYNEQFF.

The gene calls are TRBV9 and TRBJ1-1; maybe TRBD1 (6 bases). Per germline, CDR1 SGDLS and CDR2 YYNGEE. This CDR3 is 15 amino acids long. Trimming removed 4 bases from V and 4 bases from J, with 17 bases in between. This CDR3 is CASSPLRGEGTEAFF. The CDR3 DNA follows: TGTGCCAGCAGCCCCCTAAGGGGGGAGGGCACTGAAGCTTTCTTT.

The V and J genes are TRBV28 and TRBJ1-1; 9 bases align to TRBD1. CDR1 and CDR2 from the germline V gene are MDHEN and SYDVKM. The J segment lost 8 bases and the V segment lost 5 bases, leaving 9 bases of the junction unmatched. The CDR3 is 14 residues long. The CDR3 region has the DNA TGTGCCAGCAGTCGCTACCCGGGACAGGGAGAAGCTTTCTTT. This encodes CASSRYPGQGEAFF.

The chain employs TRBV27 and TRBJ2-1; the match to TRBD2 covers 9 bases. Germline V lookup: CDR1 MNHEY, CDR2 SMNVEV (reference sequence). The CDR3 extends over 16 amino acids. The J segment lost 0 bases and the V segment lost 6 bases, leaving 6 bases of the junction unmatched. As DNA, the CDR3 is TGTGCCAGCAGCATACTAGCGGGCCTCTCCTACAATGAGCAGTTCTTC. It yields the protein CASSILAGLSYNEQFF.

The chain recombines TRBV5-6 with TRBJ2-5; no reliable D call. The germline V gene has CDR1 SGHDT and CDR2 YYEEEE. Trimming left V 4 bases short and J 1 base short, with 14 bases between. The CDR3 runs 15 residues. The CDR3 DNA reads TGTGCCAGCAGCACCTTAAAGGGATTCCAAGAGACCCAGTACTTC. The encoded protein is CASSTLKGFQETQYF.

The chain carries TRBV19 and TRBJ2-6; no firm D call. Trimming took 5 bases from V and 2 from J, leaving 16 bases between them. Germline values: CDR1 LNHDA, CDR2 SQIVND (reference sequence). The CDR3 has 17 amino acids. The CDR3 nucleotides read TGTGCCAGTAGTGTCCCGGGCTGGGGTACTGGGGCCAACGTCCTGACTTTC. Encoded protein: CASSVPGWGTGANVLTF.

V usage is TRBV5-8 and J usage is TRBJ2-7, with 10 bases that match TRBD2. CDR3 length: 16 amino acids. Looked up from germline, CDR1 is SGHTS and CDR2 is YDEGEE. V dropped 4 bases and J dropped 5; count of bases not matched to a gene: 12. In DNA, the CDR3 is TGTGCCAGCAGCCCACCTTTTTGGACTAGCGGAAACGAGCAGTACTTC. Translating gives CASSPPFWTSGNEQYF.